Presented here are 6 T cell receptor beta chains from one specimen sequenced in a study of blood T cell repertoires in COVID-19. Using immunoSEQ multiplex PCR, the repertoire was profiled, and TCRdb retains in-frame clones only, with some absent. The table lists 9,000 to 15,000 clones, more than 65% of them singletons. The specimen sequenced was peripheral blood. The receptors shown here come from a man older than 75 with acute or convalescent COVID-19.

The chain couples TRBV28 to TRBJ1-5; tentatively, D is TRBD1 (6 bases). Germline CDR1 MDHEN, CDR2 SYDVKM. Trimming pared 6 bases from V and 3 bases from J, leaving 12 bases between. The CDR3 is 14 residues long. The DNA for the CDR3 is TGTGCCAGCAGCCTTGACAGGTACAATCAGCCCCAGCATTTT. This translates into CASSLDRYNQPQHF.

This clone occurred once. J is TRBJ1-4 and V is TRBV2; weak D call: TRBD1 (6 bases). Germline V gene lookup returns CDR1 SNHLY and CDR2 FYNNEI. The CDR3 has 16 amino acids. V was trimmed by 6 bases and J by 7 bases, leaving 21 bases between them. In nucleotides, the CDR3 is TGTGCCAGCAGCAAGAATCGGGGGGGCGACGGTGAAAAACTGTTTTTT. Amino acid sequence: CASSKNRGGDGEKLFF.

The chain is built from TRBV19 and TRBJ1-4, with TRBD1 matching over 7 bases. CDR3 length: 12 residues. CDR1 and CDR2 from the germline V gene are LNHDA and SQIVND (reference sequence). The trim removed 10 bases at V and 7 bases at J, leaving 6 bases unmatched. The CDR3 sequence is CATRQGVEKLFF. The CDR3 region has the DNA TGTGCCACAAGACAGGGAGTTGAAAAACTGTTTTTT.

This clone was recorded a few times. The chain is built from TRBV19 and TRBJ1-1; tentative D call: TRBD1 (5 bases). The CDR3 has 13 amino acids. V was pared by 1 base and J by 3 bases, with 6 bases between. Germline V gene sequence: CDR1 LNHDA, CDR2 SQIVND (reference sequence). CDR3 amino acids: CASSIGRDTEAFF. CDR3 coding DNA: TGTGCCAGTAGTATAGGCAGGGACACTGAAGCTTTCTTT.

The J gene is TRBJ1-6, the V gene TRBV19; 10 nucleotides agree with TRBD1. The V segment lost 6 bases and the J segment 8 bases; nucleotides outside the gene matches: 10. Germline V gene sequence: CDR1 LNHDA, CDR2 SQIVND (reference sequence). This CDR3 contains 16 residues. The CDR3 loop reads CASSLLPGQGYSPLHF. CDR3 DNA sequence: TGTGCCAGTAGCCTGTTACCGGGACAGGGGTATTCACCCCTCCACTTT.

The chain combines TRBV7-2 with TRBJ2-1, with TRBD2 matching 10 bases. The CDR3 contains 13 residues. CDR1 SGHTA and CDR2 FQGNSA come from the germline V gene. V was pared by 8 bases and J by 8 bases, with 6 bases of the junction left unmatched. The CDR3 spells CASQAGGRHEQFF. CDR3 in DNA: TGTGCCAGCCAAGCGGGGGGGCGTCATGAGCAGTTCTTC.